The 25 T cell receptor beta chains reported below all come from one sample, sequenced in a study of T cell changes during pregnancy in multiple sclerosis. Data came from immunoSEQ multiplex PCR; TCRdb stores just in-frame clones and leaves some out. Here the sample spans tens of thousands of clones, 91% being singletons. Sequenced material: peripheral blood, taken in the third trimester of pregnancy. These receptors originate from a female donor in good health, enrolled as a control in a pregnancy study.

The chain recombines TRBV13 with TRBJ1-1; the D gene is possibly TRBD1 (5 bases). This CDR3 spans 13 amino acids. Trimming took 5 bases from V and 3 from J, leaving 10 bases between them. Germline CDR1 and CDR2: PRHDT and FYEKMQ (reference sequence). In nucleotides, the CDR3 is TGTGCCAGCAGCCGAGACAGAGACACTGAAGCTTTCTTT. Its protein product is CASSRDRDTEAFF.

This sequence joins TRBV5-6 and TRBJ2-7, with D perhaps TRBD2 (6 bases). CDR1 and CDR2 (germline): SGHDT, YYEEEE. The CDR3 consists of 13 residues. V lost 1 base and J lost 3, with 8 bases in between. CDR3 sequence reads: CASSLWGDYEQYF. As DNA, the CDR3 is TGTGCCAGCAGCTTGTGGGGGGACTACGAGCAGTACTTC. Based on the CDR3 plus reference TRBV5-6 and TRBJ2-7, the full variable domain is DAGVTQSPTHLIKTRGQQVTLRCSPKSGHDTVSWYQQALGQGPQFIFQYYEEEERQRGNFPDRFSGHQFPNYSSELNVNALLLGDSALYLCASSLWGDYEQYFGPGTRLTVT.

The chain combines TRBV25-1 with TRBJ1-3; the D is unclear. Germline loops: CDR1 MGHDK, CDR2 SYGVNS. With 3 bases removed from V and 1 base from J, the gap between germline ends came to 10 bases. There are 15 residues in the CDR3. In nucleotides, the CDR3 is TGTGCCAGCAGTGATCTGTTTATTTCTGGAAACACCATATATTTT. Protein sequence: CASSDLFISGNTIYF.

The CDR3 reads CASSYSLGQYNEQFF. CDR3 DNA sequence: TGTGCCAGCAGTTACTCACTGGGACAGTACAATGAGCAGTTCTTC. This chain uses TRBV6-5 with TRBJ2-1; 7 bases map to TRBD1. V gave up 0 bases and J gave up 4 bases; unmatched junction bases: 3. The CDR3 extends over 15 amino acids. CDR1 is MNHEY and CDR2 is SVGAGI in the germline V gene.

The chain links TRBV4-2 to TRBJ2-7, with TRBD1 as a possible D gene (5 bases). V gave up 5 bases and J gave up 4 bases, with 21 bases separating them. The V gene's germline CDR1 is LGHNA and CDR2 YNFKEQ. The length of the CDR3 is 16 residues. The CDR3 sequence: CASSEAIGDRAYEQYF. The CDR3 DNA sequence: TGTGCCAGCAGCGAAGCGATAGGGGATCGAGCGTACGAGCAGTACTTC.

The CDR3 is CASSLSSGRVETQYF. As DNA, the CDR3 is TGTGCCAGCAGCTTGTCTAGCGGGAGAGTGGAGACCCAGTACTTC. The gene calls are TRBV7-2 and TRBJ2-5; 10 nucleotides match TRBD2. The CDR3 sequence is 15 residues long. Germline V gene lookup returns CDR1 SGHTA and CDR2 FQGNSA. The trim removed 3 bases at V and 5 bases at J, leaving 6 bases unmatched.

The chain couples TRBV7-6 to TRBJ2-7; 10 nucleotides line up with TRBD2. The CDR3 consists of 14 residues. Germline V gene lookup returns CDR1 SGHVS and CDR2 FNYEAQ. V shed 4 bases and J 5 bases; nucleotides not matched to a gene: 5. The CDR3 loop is CASSSGLAPNEQYF. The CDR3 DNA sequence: TGTGCCAGCAGCTCGGGACTAGCGCCCAACGAGCAGTACTTC.

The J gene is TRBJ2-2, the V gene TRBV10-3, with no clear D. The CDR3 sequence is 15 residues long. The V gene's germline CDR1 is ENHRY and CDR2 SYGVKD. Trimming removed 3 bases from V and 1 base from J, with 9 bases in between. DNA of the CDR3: TGTGCCATCAGTGAACAGCCTAAGAACACCGGGGAGCTGTTTTTT. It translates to CAISEQPKNTGELFF.

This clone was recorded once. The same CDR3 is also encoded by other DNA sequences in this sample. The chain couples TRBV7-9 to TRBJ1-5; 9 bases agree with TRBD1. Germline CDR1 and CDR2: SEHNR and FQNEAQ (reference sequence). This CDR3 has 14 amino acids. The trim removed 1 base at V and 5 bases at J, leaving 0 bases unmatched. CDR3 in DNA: TGTGCCAGCAGCTTAGGACAGGGGGATCAGCCCCAGCATTTT. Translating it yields CASSLGQGDQPQHF.

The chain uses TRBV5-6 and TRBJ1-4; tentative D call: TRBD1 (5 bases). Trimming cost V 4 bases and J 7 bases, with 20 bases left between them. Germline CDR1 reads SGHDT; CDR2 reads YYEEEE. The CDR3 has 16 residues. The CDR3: CASSRDSGVQGEKLFF. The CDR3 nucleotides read TGTGCCAGCAGCCGGGACTCGGGGGTGCAGGGTGAAAAACTGTTTTTT.

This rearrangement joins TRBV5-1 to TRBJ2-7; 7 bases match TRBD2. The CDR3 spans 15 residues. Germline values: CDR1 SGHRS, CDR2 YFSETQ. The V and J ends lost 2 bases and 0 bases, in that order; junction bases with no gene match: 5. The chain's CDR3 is CASSLTSANSYEQYF. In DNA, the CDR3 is TGCGCCAGCAGCTTAACTAGCGCGAACTCCTACGAGCAGTACTTC.

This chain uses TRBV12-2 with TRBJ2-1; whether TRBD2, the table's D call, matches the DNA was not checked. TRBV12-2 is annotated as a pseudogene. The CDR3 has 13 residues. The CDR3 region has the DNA TGTGCAAGTCGCTTAGTTTCATTAGAGGAGCAGTTCTTC. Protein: CASRLVSLEEQFF.

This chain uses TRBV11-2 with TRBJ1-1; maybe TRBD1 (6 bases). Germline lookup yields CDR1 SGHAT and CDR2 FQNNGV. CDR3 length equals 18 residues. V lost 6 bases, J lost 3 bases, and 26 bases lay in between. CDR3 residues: CASRDVGAAVLGDTEAFF. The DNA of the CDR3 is TGTGCCAGCAGGGACGTGGGGGCGGCGGTTTTAGGGGACACTGAAGCTTTCTTT.

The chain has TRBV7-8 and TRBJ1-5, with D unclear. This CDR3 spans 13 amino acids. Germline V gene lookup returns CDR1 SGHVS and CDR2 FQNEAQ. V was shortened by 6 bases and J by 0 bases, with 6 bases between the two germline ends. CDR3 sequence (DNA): TGTGCCAGCAGACGGGGTAGCAATCAGCCCCAGCATTTT. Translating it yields CASRRGSNQPQHF.

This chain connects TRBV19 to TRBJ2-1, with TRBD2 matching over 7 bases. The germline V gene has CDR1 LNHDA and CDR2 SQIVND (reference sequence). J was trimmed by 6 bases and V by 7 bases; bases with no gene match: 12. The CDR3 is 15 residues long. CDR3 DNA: TGTGCCAGTATCCTAGGGGCTAGCGGAGGCAATGAGCAGTTCTTC. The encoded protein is CASILGASGGNEQFF.

The CDR3 coding sequence is TGTGCCAGTAGTATAAGGGGAGGGGACCACTACGAGCAGTACTTC. Translated, it gives CASSIRGGDHYEQYF. The chain couples TRBV19 to TRBJ2-7, with 7 positions matching TRBD2. The CDR3 runs 15 residues. Germline V CDR1 and CDR2: LNHDA, SQIVND (reference sequence). Trimming took 2 bases from V and 3 from J; bases not matched to a gene: 7.

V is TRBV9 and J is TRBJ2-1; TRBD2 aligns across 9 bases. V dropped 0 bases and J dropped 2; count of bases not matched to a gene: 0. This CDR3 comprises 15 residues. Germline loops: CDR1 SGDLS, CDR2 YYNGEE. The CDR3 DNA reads TGTGCCAGCAGCGTAGGACTAGCGGCCTACAATGAGCAGTTCTTC. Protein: CASSVGLAAYNEQFF.

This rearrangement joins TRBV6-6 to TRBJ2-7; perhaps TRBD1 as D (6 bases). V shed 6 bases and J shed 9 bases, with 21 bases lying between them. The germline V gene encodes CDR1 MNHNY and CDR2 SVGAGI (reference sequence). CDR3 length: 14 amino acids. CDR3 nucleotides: TGTGCCAGCAGACCTGACAGGAATCTGGGTGGGCAGTACTTC. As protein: CASRPDRNLGGQYF.

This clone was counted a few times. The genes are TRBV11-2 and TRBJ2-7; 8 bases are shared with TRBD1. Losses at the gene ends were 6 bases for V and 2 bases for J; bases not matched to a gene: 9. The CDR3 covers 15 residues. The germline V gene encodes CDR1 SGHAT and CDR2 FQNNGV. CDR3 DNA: TGTGCCAGCAGGGCCCAGGGGGCGTGGGCCTACGAGCAGTACTTC. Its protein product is CASRAQGAWAYEQYF.

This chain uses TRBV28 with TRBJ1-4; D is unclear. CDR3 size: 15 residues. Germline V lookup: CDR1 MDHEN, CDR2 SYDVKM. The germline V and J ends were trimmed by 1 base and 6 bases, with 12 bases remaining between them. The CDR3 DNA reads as TGTGCCAGCAGTTTATTAGCGGGGAGCGATGAAAAACTGTTTTTT. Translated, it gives CASSLLAGSDEKLFF.

The CDR3 reads CASSPDSYEQYF. In DNA, the CDR3 is TGTGCCAGCAGCCCGGACTCGTACGAGCAGTACTTC. The rearrangement links TRBV5-4 to TRBJ2-7; tentatively, D is TRBD2 (5 bases). Germline assignment: CDR1 SGHNT and CDR2 YYREEE (reference sequence). The V end was cut by 4 bases, the J end by 4 bases, with 9 bases between. This CDR3 is built from 12 residues.

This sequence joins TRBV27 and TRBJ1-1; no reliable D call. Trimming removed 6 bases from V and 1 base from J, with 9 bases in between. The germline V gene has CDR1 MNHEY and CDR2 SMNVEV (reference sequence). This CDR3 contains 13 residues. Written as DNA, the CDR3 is TGTGCCAGCAGCCCTATCTCGAACACTGAAGCTTTCTTT. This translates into CASSPISNTEAFF.

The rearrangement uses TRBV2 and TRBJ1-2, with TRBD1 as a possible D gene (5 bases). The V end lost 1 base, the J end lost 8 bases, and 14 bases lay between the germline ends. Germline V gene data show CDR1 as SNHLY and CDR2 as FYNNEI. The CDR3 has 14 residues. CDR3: CASSEERGAGGYTF. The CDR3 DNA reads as TGTGCCAGCAGTGAAGAGAGGGGCGCGGGGGGCTACACCTTC.

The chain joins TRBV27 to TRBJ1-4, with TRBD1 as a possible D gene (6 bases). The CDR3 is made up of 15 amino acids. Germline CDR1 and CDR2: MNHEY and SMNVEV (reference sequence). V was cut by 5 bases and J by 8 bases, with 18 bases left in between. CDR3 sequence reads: CASSALGGGREKLFF. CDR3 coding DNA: TGTGCCAGCAGTGCCCTGGGGGGGGGCCGAGAAAAACTGTTTTTT.

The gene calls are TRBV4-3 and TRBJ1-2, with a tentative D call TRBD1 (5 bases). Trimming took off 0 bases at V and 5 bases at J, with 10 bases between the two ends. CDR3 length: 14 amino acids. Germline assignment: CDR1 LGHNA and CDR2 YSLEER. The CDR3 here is CASSQEMGQYGYTF. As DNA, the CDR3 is TGCGCCAGCAGCCAAGAAATGGGGCAGTATGGCTACACCTTC.